This T cell receptor (beta chain) was identified in a study of breast tumors, draining lymph nodes, adjacent tissues. Study-level findings and limits: Findings are consistent with lymph node origin and intratumoral expansion of most tumor T cells. The lymph node origin of tumor T cells was framed as consistent with a hypothesis, not demonstrated. Tumor repertoires ranked between lymph nodes and nontumor tissue in diversity, with V and J gene preferences. Tumor and nontumor repertoires were significantly more similar in luminal-like than in basal-like breast cancer.

This clonotype was seen repeatedly, ten times or more. The antigen remains unidentified. Axillary draining lymph nodes of breast cancer patients supplied the node samples. Trimming took 8 bases from V and 5 from J, leaving 7 bases between them. Per the germline V gene, CDR1 is MNHNY and CDR2 is SVGAGI (reference sequence). This CDR3 is 10 amino acids long. In TCRdb, the multiplex PCR reads were re-called with MiXCR into one record per CDR3 protein. The data contain approximately 300,000 distinct CDR3 sequences, roughly 31% of them singletons. The chain joins TRBV6-6 to TRBJ2-7, with D hard to call. Material for sequencing was axillary lymph node tissue. The TCR originated in a female donor with breast cancer. Some clones in this sample may be carry-over from other donors' samples. The CDR3 region is CASAIDEQYF. DNA of the CDR3: TGTGCCAGCGCTATTGACGAGCAGTACTTC.